The following is a T cell receptor beta chain sequence with its context. The antigen is undetermined. Caucasian individuals from Russia who were healthy and aged about 6 to 90 acted as donors. These data are taken from a study of blood T cells in healthy people across ages. For the second PCR, which ran for 7 to 11 cycles, a sample-barcoded 5' primer and a J-beta primer mix were used. MiXCR was run by TCRdb on the 5' RACE reads, yielding one entry per CDR3 protein. The table lists roughly 830,000 distinct CDR3 sequences, 60% to 80% of them singletons, with 28% in the top ten. Overall study findings and caveats: The study found more naive CD4+ cells and higher diversity in long-lived than aged donors.

The receptor comes from a man in his thirties or forties in good health. Sequencing was done on a sample of blood.

The CDR3 loop is CASSLELAGISSYNEQFF. As DNA, the CDR3 is TGTGCCAGCAGCTTGGAACTAGCGGGCATAAGCTCCTACAATGAGCAGTTCTTC. The chain employs TRBV5-6 and TRBJ2-1, with 9 positions matching TRBD2. Germline CDR1 reads SGHDT; CDR2 reads YYEEEE. V shed 0 bases and J 0 bases; nucleotides not matched to a gene: 7. The CDR3 is made up of 18 amino acids.